A selection of T cell receptor beta chains follows, all from one sample in a study of blood T cell repertoires in COVID-19. The protocol was immunoSEQ multiplex PCR, while the TCRdb copy is restricted to in-frame clones and leaves out a portion. The repertoire includes some 200,000 clones, less than 90% of them detected once, and 0.78% sits in the top ten. The sequencing input was peripheral blood. The origin of the receptors is a woman between 65 and 79 years old with acute or convalescent COVID-19. Each CDR3 is given with its conserved first and last residue. The order of the fields is D gene, clone size, J gene, V gene, CDR3 length, CDR3 protein, CDR3 DNA. D genes are given only for firm matches. Not every row has a clone size; where given, it reads once, few, many or a size class.

D gene: -; clone size: -; J gene: TRBJ1-1; V gene: TRBV18; CDR3 length: 14; CDR3 protein: CASSPLLTQGEAFF; CDR3 DNA: TGTGCCAGCTCACCACTATTAACGCAGGGGGAAGCTTTCTTT
D gene: -; clone size: -; J gene: TRBJ2-2; V gene: TRBV24-1; CDR3 length: 16; CDR3 protein: CATSVPSRSETGELFF; CDR3 DNA: TGTGCCACCAGTGTTCCGTCACGCAGCGAGACCGGGGAGCTGTTTTTT
D gene: TRBD1; clone size: -; J gene: TRBJ2-2; V gene: TRBV19; CDR3 length: 14; CDR3 protein: CASSRTGGPGELFF; CDR3 DNA: TGTGCCAGTAGTAGGACAGGGGGCCCCGGGGAGCTGTTTTTT
D gene: -; clone size: -; J gene: TRBJ1-2; V gene: TRBV19; CDR3 length: 14; CDR3 protein: CASRGAGANYGYTF; CDR3 DNA: TGTGCCAGTAGAGGGGCGGGGGCTAACTATGGCTACACCTTC
D gene: TRBD1; clone size: -; J gene: TRBJ1-2; V gene: TRBV29-1; CDR3 length: 14; CDR3 protein: CSVLSDRGGYGYTF; CDR3 DNA: TGCAGCGTTCTTAGCGACAGGGGGGGTTATGGCTACACCTTC
D gene: -; clone size: -; J gene: TRBJ2-1; V gene: TRBV15; CDR3 length: 16; CDR3 protein: CATSRGVAEVRNEQFF; CDR3 DNA: TGTGCCACCAGCAGGGGAGTAGCGGAAGTACGGAATGAGCAGTTCTTC
D gene: TRBD1; clone size: -; J gene: TRBJ2-1; V gene: TRBV3-1/TRBV3-2; CDR3 length: 13; CDR3 protein: CASSQVGDRGRFF; CDR3 DNA: TGTGCCAGCAGTCAAGTGGGCGACAGGGGGAGATTCTTC
D gene: TRBD1; clone size: -; J gene: TRBJ2-7; V gene: TRBV18; CDR3 length: 14; CDR3 protein: CASSHGTGGYEQYF; CDR3 DNA: TGTGCCAGCTCACACGGGACAGGGGGCTACGAGCAGTACTTC
D gene: -; clone size: -; J gene: TRBJ1-1; V gene: TRBV27; CDR3 length: 13; CDR3 protein: CASRKQGWGEAFF; CDR3 DNA: TGTGCCAGCAGGAAACAGGGATGGGGTGAAGCTTTCTTT
D gene: TRBD1; clone size: few; J gene: TRBJ2-7; V gene: TRBV3-1/TRBV3-2; CDR3 length: 15; CDR3 protein: CASSPGQGPYYEQYF; CDR3 DNA: TGTGCCAGCAGCCCCGGACAGGGACCTTACTACGAGCAGTACTTC
D gene: -; clone size: -; J gene: TRBJ2-1; V gene: TRBV6-5; CDR3 length: 15; CDR3 protein: CASKYRQTLYNEQFF; CDR3 DNA: TGTGCCAGCAAATATCGACAGACGCTCTACAATGAGCAGTTCTTC
D gene: -; clone size: -; J gene: TRBJ1-1; V gene: TRBV28; CDR3 length: 12; CDR3 protein: CAVGGGYTEAFF; CDR3 DNA: TGTGCCGTCGGGGGAGGCTACACTGAAGCTTTCTTT
D gene: TRBD1; clone size: -; J gene: TRBJ2-5; V gene: TRBV5-8; CDR3 length: 15; CDR3 protein: CASSLLAGGHETQYF; CDR3 DNA: TGTGCCAGCAGCTTGCTTGCAGGGGGACATGAGACCCAGTACTTC
D gene: -; clone size: -; J gene: TRBJ1-1; V gene: TRBV6-5; CDR3 length: 13; CDR3 protein: CASSYSRNTEAFF; CDR3 DNA: TGTGCCAGCAGTTACTCGAGGAACACTGAAGCTTTCTTT
D gene: TRBD1; clone size: -; J gene: TRBJ1-1; V gene: TRBV14; CDR3 length: 16; CDR3 protein: CASSRTGKGVDTEAFF; CDR3 DNA: TGTGCCAGCAGCAGGACAGGGAAGGGGGTGGACACTGAAGCTTTCTTT
D gene: -; clone size: -; J gene: TRBJ1-2; V gene: TRBV28; CDR3 length: 17; CDR3 protein: CASRETLAGGSLRGYTF; CDR3 DNA: TGTGCCAGCCGTGAGACGCTTGCCGGCGGTTCACTCCGTGGCTACACCTTC
D gene: -; clone size: -; J gene: TRBJ1-2; V gene: TRBV29-1; CDR3 length: 13; CDR3 protein: CSVEEWEYYGYTF; CDR3 DNA: TGCAGCGTTGAAGAGTGGGAGTACTATGGCTACACCTTC